This T cell receptor (beta chain) was identified during a study of T-cell memory formation after mild COVID-19. Study background: The two donors had largely donor-specific TCR clusters.

TCRdb itself ran the 5' RACE reads through MiXCR, one entry per CDR3 protein. The data contain under 550,000 distinct CDR3 sequences, 18% of them singletons. V dropped 6 bases and J dropped 5; count of bases not matched to a gene: 6. This CDR3 has 12 amino acids. Germline lookup yields CDR1 DFQATT and CDR2 SNEGSKA (reference sequence). This TCR was recovered from an adult woman who had mild COVID-19 (a few samples of this study predate the infection). Cell type and time point are not known. Input material: PBMCs or a T cell subset sorted from them (not recorded which). The chain carries TRBV20-1 and TRBJ2-7; 8 bases agree with TRBD1. The DNA of the CDR3 is TGCAGTGCCCAGGCAGGGGGCGACGAGCAGTACTTC. Translating gives CSAQAGGDEQYF.